Sequencing of this T cell receptor beta chain was carried out in a study of shared clonotypes between healthy human individuals. Sequencing used immunoSEQ multiplex PCR; TCRdb keeps in-frame clones, though not all of them. The repertoire includes hundreds of thousands of clones, roughly 96% of them detected once, and 0.11% sits in the top ten. CD45RO-negative, CCR7-positively selected cells formed the naive CD8 fraction, excluding terminally differentiated effector memory CD45RA+ cells. To note about this clone: No antigen is known for it. The same CDR3 arises from other DNA sequences in this sample as well.

Trimming left V 1 base short and J 1 base short, with 10 bases between. The CDR3 consists of 15 residues. CDR1 and CDR2 from the germline V gene are LNHDA and SQIVND (reference sequence). Study observations and caveats: Compared with clonotypes that all four donors shared, non-shared clonotypes had lower generation probabilities.

The origin of this receptor is a woman between 25 and 40 years old in good health. Sequencing was carried out using naive CD8+ T cells sorted from blood. The rearrangement uses TRBV19 and TRBJ1-1; maybe TRBD1 (5 bases). The CDR3 nucleotides are TGTGCCAGTAGTATAGCAACAGGCGGGAACACTGAAGCTTTCTTT. Translating it yields CASSIATGGNTEAFF.